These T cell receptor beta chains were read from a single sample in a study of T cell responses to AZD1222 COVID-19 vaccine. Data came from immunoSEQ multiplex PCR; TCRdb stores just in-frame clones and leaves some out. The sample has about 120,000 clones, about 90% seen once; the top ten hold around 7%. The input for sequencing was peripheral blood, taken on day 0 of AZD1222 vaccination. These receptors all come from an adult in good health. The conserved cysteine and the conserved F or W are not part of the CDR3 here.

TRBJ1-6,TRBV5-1,ASTPSPGSSYNSPLH
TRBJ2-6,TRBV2,ASRSTSSGANVLT
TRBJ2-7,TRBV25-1,ASSEYVPEEQY
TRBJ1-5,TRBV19,ASDFRGSDGQPQH
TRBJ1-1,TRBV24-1,ATSDFPSTEAF
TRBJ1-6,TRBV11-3,ASSHDRNSPLH
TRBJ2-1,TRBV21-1,ASINKKQGIDEQF
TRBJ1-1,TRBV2,ASSVTSTEAF
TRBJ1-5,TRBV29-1,SVEVDSNQPQH
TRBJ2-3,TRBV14,ASSQDLLLAGSTDTQY
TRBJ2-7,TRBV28,ASSTSGTRNEQY
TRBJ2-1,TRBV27,ASSLVGPYNEQF
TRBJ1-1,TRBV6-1,ASSEGTRTEAF
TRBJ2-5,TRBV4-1,ASSRILAGVETQY
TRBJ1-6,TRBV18,ASSPYTDSPLH
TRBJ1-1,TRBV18,ASSALRTQNTEAF
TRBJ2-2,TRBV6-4,ASSPAGGSTGELF
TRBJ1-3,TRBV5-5,ASSTKNRLLSGNTIY
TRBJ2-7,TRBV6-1,ASTLRGDGYEQY
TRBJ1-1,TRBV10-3,AISGTMGNTEAF
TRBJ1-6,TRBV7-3,ASSLHRGNNSPLH
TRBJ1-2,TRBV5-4,ASSFAGLNYGYT
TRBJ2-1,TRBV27,ASSSLAVFNEQF
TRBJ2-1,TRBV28,ASSFLLAGSNEQF
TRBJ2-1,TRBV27,ASSPIGTGGGNEQF
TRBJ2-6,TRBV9,ASSPRGAAGANVLT
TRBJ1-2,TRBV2,ASSDPDILGGYT
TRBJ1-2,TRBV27,ASSPTTGTGGKGYT
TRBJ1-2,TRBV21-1,ASSKENRVLGYT
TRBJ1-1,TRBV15,ATSIRGANTEAF
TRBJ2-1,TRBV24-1,ATSGGLADPSSYNEQF
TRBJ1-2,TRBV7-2,ASSLGAGYLYGYT
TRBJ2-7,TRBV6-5,ASSPTQGLSHEQY
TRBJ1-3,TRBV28,ASSASGPSGNTIY
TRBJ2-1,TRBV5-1,ASSSPKLAGGNEQF
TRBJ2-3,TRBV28,ASSFPDFSGKGTDTQY
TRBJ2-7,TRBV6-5,ASSYSVLAGGREQY
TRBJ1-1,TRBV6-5,ASSYGAPRMNTEAF
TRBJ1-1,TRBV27,ASNSVGTEAF
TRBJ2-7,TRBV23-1,ASTPPGPSGEQY
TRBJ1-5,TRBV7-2,ASSLVGGRQGGNQPQH
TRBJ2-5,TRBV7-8,ASSPGPEETQY
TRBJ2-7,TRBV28,ASVGTGLFYEQY
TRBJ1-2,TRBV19,ASSATGTGSYGYT
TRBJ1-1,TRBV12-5,ASGLVLGQKNTEAF
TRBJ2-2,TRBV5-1,ASSFGGGNTGELF
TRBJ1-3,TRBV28,ASSPLYSESGNTIY
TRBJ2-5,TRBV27,ASADRVETQY
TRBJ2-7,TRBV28,ASSYPRAGGYEQY
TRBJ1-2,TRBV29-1,SVDRTGIGGYT
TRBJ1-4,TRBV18,ASSPRQKNEKLF
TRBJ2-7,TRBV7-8,ASSPRKRDDEQY
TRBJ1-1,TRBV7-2,ASSHRRAEAF
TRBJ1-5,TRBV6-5,ASSYRDSRGRQPQH
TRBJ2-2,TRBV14,ASSHFETSGSISGELF
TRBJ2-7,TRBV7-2,ASSLKIGGRYEQY
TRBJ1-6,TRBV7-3,ASSPRQGRGSPLH
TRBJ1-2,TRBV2,ASSVGDHGGYT
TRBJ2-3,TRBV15,ATRREIGTDTQY
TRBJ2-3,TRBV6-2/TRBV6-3,ASSYPGTSGEPRSWDTQY